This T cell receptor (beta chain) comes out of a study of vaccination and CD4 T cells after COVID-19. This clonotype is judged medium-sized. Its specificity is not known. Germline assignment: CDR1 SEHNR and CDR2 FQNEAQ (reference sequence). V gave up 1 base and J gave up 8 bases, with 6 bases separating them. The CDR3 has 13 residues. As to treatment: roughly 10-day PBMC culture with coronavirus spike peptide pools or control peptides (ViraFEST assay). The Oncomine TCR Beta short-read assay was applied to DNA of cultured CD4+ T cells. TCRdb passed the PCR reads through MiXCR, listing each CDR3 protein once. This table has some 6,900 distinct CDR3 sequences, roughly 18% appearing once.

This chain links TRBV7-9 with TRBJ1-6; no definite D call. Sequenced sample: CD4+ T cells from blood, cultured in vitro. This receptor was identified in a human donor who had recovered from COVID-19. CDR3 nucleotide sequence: TGTGCCAGCAGCTTAGATATAGATTCACCCCTCCACTTT. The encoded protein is CASSLDIDSPLHF.